The sequence of this T cell receptor (beta chain) was determined in a study of T cells in Graves' hyperthyroidism and ophthalmopathy (dated by TCRdb to about 2019). For context, the study as a whole: Peripheral blood was sampled at the time of initial diagnosis, prior to any treatment. According to the paper, TCR Vbeta CDR3 sequencing was carried out on more than 120 peripheral blood samples, which came from approximately 41 ophthalmopathy, around 75 hyperthyroidism and approximately 17 progressor patients. Prospective prediction of ophthalmopathy was tested in an independent validation cohort consisting of 18 hyperthyroidism patients and 17 patients who later progressed to ophthalmopathy. TCR V-J signatures able to tell the groups apart were searched for in a discovery cohort of 95 to 100 patients, of whom fewer than 45 had Graves' ophthalmopathy and around 57 had stable Graves' hyperthyroidism. Following sampling, methimazole starting at 30 mg daily was given to hyperthyroidism patients, and high-dose intravenous methylprednisolone was given to ophthalmopathy patients. Thyroid tissue and blood T-cell repertoires from about six Graves' hyperthyroidism patients were also compared in the study. The approximately 100 discovery patients were divided at random into training and test sets in a 7:3 ratio.

Graves' hyperthyroidism was defined as stable when no progression to ophthalmopathy occurred over 18 months of follow-up. Hyperthyroidism patients were aged 18 to 65 years and newly diagnosed, with disease duration of less than 2 months. Exclusion was applied to patients with uncontrolled infections, other autoimmune diseases, pregnancy or lactation. Diagnoses were established on the basis of clinical symptoms, serum thyroxine and TRAb, thyroid ultrasound, and orbital computed tomography. PBMCs were separated from under 12 ml of fresh peripheral blood using Ficoll-Paque density gradient centrifugation. Trizol reagent was used to extract total RNA, and RNA quality was then checked on an Agilent 2100 Bioanalyzer. Points the paper makes about the study in general: Most expanded thyroid clonotypes (frequency above 0.001) were also detected in blood, a finding suggesting that blood repertoires may reflect thyroid immune responses. In cross-validation, a model built on a 13 V-J signature told ophthalmopathy apart from stable hyperthyroidism with approximately 90% sensitivity and 81% to 82% specificity, and in testing the same model reached 80%/75%. In validation, the model predicted progression to ophthalmopathy a median of around six months before onset, with roughly 70% sensitivity and 72.22% specificity. No statistical method was used to fix the sample size in advance, and group allocation was not hidden from the investigators.

About this clonotype itself: Its antigen is still unknown. The sample holds no much larger clone one base away, and base qualities are not on file.

TCR beta CDR3 regions were amplified from RNA transcripts. The TCR CDR3 was subjected to a first round of RT-PCR using the HTBI primer set and the Qiagen OneStep RT-PCR kit. The libraries were constructed in a second round of multiplex PCR and then size-selected and purified. Libraries were sequenced paired-end with 100 bp reads on an Illumina HiSeq2000. The authors' pipeline ran thus. SOAPnuke was used to process the raw data, removing reads that contained adapters or uncalled bases, had a mean Phred below 15, or lacked an exact match to the constant primer or identifier. High-quality paired reads were merged with COPE v1.2.5, and unique nucleotide sequences were defined as clonotypes. MiTCR v1.1 was used to align the clonotypes against IMGT TRBV, TRBD and TRBJ reference segments. The analysis included only V-J combinations with a frequency above 0.0001, which together covered approximately 99% of the repertoires. The TCS score was defined as the ratio of F50 (clonal expansion) to E x V (chaos), calculated using BLOSUM62-based TCRdist between CDR3 peptides within each V-J. Welch's t-statistics and random forest reduced approximately 520 V-J features to roughly 13, which were used in a naive Bayes classifier (R e1071). Using fastp trimming at Q25 and MiXCR clonotype assembly, TCRdb reanalyzed the public sequencing data and kept in-frame beta chains. Each CDR3 protein gets just one entry, which takes the most common genes and DNA from the rows behind it. TCRdb, rather than the study authors, made the V and J calls. The sample table lists some 510,000 distinct CDR3 sequences, around 20% of them with a count of one. The ten biggest clones cover roughly 29% of the sample.

This sequence was found in a man between 18 and 35 years old with Graves' hyperthyroidism. What was sequenced was blood.

The sequenced DNA: TGTGCCAGCAGTTTAATAACAGGGACAGTAATTCAGCCCCAGCATTTT. It translates as CASSLITGTVIQPQHF. Rearrangement joined TRBV28 to TRBJ1-5; a stretch of 7 junction bases matches TRBD1. V ends up 2 bases short and J 6 bases short, with an unmatched junction base count of 10. Sequences MDHEN (CDR1) and SYDVKM (CDR2) are obtained from the germline V gene. CDR3 length: 16 amino acids, cysteine to phenylalanine. CDR3 DNA only is kept here, 48 bases in frame from base 1.